This TCR beta chain was profiled in a study of T cell responses to AZD1222 COVID-19 vaccine. Method: immunoSEQ multiplex PCR; TCRdb's copy keeps in-frame clones and lacks some. This table holds about 150,000 clones, 88% found once. Germline CDR1 is MNHEY and CDR2 is SMNVEV (reference sequence). V lost 4 bases and J lost 10; bases outside the gene matches: 6. The CDR3 is 14 residues long. Here the sequenced sample was peripheral blood, taken after recovery from COVID-19. V usage is TRBV27 and J usage is TRBJ1-6; 8 nucleotides align to TRBD1. The clonotype comes from an adult who had recovered from COVID-19. CDR3 sequence reads: CASSSAGQDSPLHF. The DNA for the CDR3 is TGTGCCAGCAGTTCGGCGGGACAGGACTCACCCCTCCACTTT.